A selection of T cell receptor beta chains follows, all from one sample in a study of T cell responses to AZD1222 COVID-19 vaccine. Generated by immunoSEQ multiplex PCR, the TCRdb table keeps only in-frame clones and is missing some. This table has 85,000 to 130,000 clones, around nine tenths appearing once. The specimen comprised peripheral blood, sampled 28 days after the second dose of the MenACWY control vaccine. The receptors shown here come from an adult who received the MenACWY meningococcal vaccine as a control. CDR3s include the opening cysteine and the closing phenylalanine or tryptophan. Fields, in order: V gene, D gene, clone size, J gene, CDR3 length, CDR3 DNA, CDR3 protein. D genes are given only for firm matches. The size field is filled for only some rows; it gives once, few, many or a size class.

>TRBV5-1|.|.|TRBJ2-2|15
TGCGCCAGCAGCTTGGTGGGCAGGGCCGCCGGGGAGCTGTTTTTT
CASSLVGRAAGELFF
>TRBV2|.|.|TRBJ2-2|13
TGTGCCAGCAAGGGGGATCAAACCGGGGAGCTGTTTTTT
CASKGDQTGELFF
>TRBV18|TRBD1|.|TRBJ1-1|13
TGTGCCAGCTCACCCGGGACAGGGGAAGAAGCTTTCTTT
CASSPGTGEEAFF
>TRBV28|.|once|TRBJ1-2|13
TGTGCCAGCAGTACAGGGTCTGCCTATGGCTACACCTTC
CASSTGSAYGYTF
>TRBV19|.|.|TRBJ1-4|14
TGTGCCAGTAGTGTAAGGGTATCAGATGAAAAACTGTTTTTT
CASSVRVSDEKLFF
>TRBV10-3|TRBD1|.|TRBJ1-2|14
TGTGCCATCAGCAAAGGACAGGGGATAGAAGGCTACACCTTC
CAISKGQGIEGYTF
>TRBV11-2|TRBD1|.|TRBJ1-1|17
TGTGCCAGCAGCTTAGTCCGACAGGGGGCTCGTGGCACTGAAGCTTTCTTT
CASSLVRQGARGTEAFF
>TRBV27|TRBD1|.|TRBJ2-7|14
TGTGCCAGCAGTAGACAGGGGAATTCCTACGAGCAGTACTTC
CASSRQGNSYEQYF
>TRBV7-9|.|.|TRBJ1-2|14
TGTGCCAGCAGCTTAGGGGCAGGCAACTATGGCTACACCTTC
CASSLGAGNYGYTF
>TRBV11-2|.|.|TRBJ2-3|12
TGTGCCAGCAGCTTAGAAAGGGTGACGCAGTATTTT
CASSLERVTQYF
>TRBV11-2|.|.|TRBJ2-6|18
TGTGCCAGCAGCTTAATGGCAGCCATGCCCCCAGGGGCCAACGTCCTGACTTTC
CASSLMAAMPPGANVLTF
>TRBV2|TRBD1|.|TRBJ1-3|14
TGTGCCAGCGGGGGACAGTTAACTGGAAACACCATATATTTT
CASGGQLTGNTIYF
>TRBV11-3|.|.|TRBJ2-1|15
TGTGCCAGCAGCTCATGGCGGGCTTCCTACAATGAGCAGTTCTTC
CASSSWRASYNEQFF
>TRBV5-1|TRBD1|once|TRBJ1-1|14
TGCGCCAGCAGCTTCACAGGGGTACACACTGAAGCTTTCTTT
CASSFTGVHTEAFF
>TRBV7-9|.|.|TRBJ1-3|15
TGTGCCAGCAGCTGGACCGGGACATCCGGAAACACCATATATTTT
CASSWTGTSGNTIYF
>TRBV10-2|.|.|TRBJ2-2|14
TGCGCCAGCAGTGAGTACCAGAGCACCGGGGAGCTGTTTTTT
CASSEYQSTGELFF
>TRBV4-2|.|.|TRBJ1-5|16
TGTGCCAGCAGCCTTCGGACCGGGACGGAGGATCAGCCCCAGCATTTT
CASSLRTGTEDQPQHF
>TRBV9|.|once|TRBJ2-5|10
TGTGCCAGCAGCGTGGACCCCCAGTACTTC
CASSVDPQYF
>TRBV7-2|.|.|TRBJ1-5|15
TGTGCCAGCAGCTCCCAGGGGAGCGGCAATCAGCCCCAGCATTTT
CASSSQGSGNQPQHF
>TRBV24-1|.|.|TRBJ2-5|15
TGTGCCACCTCCTCGAGGGGCAGGGGAGGCGAGACCCAGTACTTC
CATSSRGRGGETQYF
>TRBV6-6|TRBD1|.|TRBJ2-1|16
TGTGCCAGCAGAACGGGACAGGGGGGATACCACAATGAGCAGTTCTTC
CASRTGQGGYHNEQFF
>TRBV19|.|.|TRBJ2-4|16
TGTGCCAGTAGTAGACCTTATACGGAGGGGGGAAACATTCAGTACTTC
CASSRPYTEGGNIQYF
>TRBV5-6|.|.|TRBJ1-2|15
TGTGCCAGCAGCTTGAATATGGACAGTCCCTATGGCTACACCTTC
CASSLNMDSPYGYTF
>TRBV12-3/TRBV12-4|.|few|TRBJ1-1|12
TGTGCCAGCAGTCAAGGACTGACTGAAGCTTTCTTT
CASSQGLTEAFF
>TRBV18|.|.|TRBJ1-1|16
TGTGCCAGCTCATCCACGCCCAAAACGGAGAACACTGAAGCTTTCTTT
CASSSTPKTENTEAFF
>TRBV7-9|TRBD1|.|TRBJ1-3|15
TGTGCCAGCAGCACGGACAGGTCTGATGGAAACACCATATATTTT
CASSTDRSDGNTIYF
>TRBV7-3|TRBD2|.|TRBJ2-2|14
TGTGCCAGCAGCTCCCAAGCGGGGTCCGGGGAGCTGTTTTTT
CASSSQAGSGELFF
>TRBV6-4|.|.|TRBJ1-1|13
TGTGCCAGCAGTAAGGTTCTGAACACTGAAGCTTTCTTT
CASSKVLNTEAFF
>TRBV7-2|TRBD1|.|TRBJ1-2|15
TGTGCCAGCAGCTTAGGGGTCGGGACAGCTTCTGGCTACACCTTC
CASSLGVGTASGYTF
>TRBV6-5|.|.|TRBJ1-1|14
TGTGCCAGCAGTTACAAAAGGGGGGAGACTGAAGCTTTCTTT
CASSYKRGETEAFF
>TRBV6-1|TRBD1|.|TRBJ2-2|15
TGTGCCAGCAGTGAACCCGGGACAGGACCCGGGGAGCTGTTTTTT
CASSEPGTGPGELFF
>TRBV9|TRBD1|.|TRBJ2-5|15
TGTGCCAGCAGCGTGACAGGGGGCGGATTCGAGACCCAGTACTTC
CASSVTGGGFETQYF
>TRBV6-6|TRBD2|.|TRBJ2-1|16
TGTGCCAGCAGTTCCATGACTAGCGGGGGACTCAATGAGCAGTTCTTC
CASSSMTSGGLNEQFF
>TRBV5-4|.|.|TRBJ2-5|16
TGTGCCAGCAGCTTGGGGGGAGGGACAGCCCAAGAGACCCAGTACTTC
CASSLGGGTAQETQYF
>TRBV7-2|TRBD1|.|TRBJ2-5|14
TGTGCCAGCAGCTTGACAGGGGTCCGAGAGACCCAGTACTTC
CASSLTGVRETQYF
>TRBV27|.|.|TRBJ2-1|14
TGTGCCAGCAGTTTAAGGCCCAGCTACAATGAGCAGTTCTTC
CASSLRPSYNEQFF
>TRBV24-1|.|.|TRBJ2-1|13
TGTGCCACCAGTGAGTCGAACTACAATGAGCAGTTCTTC
CATSESNYNEQFF
>TRBV7-5|.|.|TRBJ2-5|17
TGTGCCAGAAGCTTAGCGATGCTAGGGGGGGTTCAAGAGACCCAGTACTTC
CARSLAMLGGVQETQYF
>TRBV10-1|TRBD2|.|TRBJ2-7|18
TGCGCCAGCAGTGAGTTTGGGGGGACTAGCGGTAGACCCTACGAGCAGTACTTC
CASSEFGGTSGRPYEQYF
>TRBV3-1/TRBV3-2|.|.|TRBJ2-1|16
TGTGCCAGCAGCCCCGTTTATCCCAGACTGGGGGGTGAGCAGTTCTTC
CASSPVYPRLGGEQFF
>TRBV5-1|TRBD1|once|TRBJ2-1|16
TGCGCCAGCAGCTTGACAGGGGACGAGGGCTACAATGAGCAGTTCTTC
CASSLTGDEGYNEQFF
>TRBV4-2|.|.|TRBJ2-7|15
TGTGCCAGCAGCCAAGATCAGCACAGCTCCTACGAGCAGTACTTC
CASSQDQHSSYEQYF
>TRBV2|.|.|TRBJ2-2|14
TGTGCCAGCACCGGGAGCGCGAACACCGGGGAGCTGTTTTTT
CASTGSANTGELFF
>TRBV6-6|.|.|TRBJ1-5|14
TGTGCCAGCAGTTATTACGTGAGCAATCAGCCCCAGCATTTT
CASSYYVSNQPQHF
>TRBV5-6|.|.|TRBJ2-3|14
TGTGCCAGCAGCTCCTTCGGGGACACAGATACGCAGTATTTT
CASSSFGDTDTQYF
>TRBV7-8|TRBD1|.|TRBJ1-6|15
TGTGCCAGCAGCCCGTTGACAGGGCAGGGTTCACCCCTCCACTTT
CASSPLTGQGSPLHF
>TRBV27|.|.|TRBJ1-2|16
TGTGCCAGCAGTCCCCTTATAGAGCTAGCTAACTATGGCTACACCTTC
CASSPLIELANYGYTF
>TRBV7-3|TRBD1|.|TRBJ2-3|15
TGTGCCAGCAGCCCGACAGGGGGAAGCACAGATACGCAGTATTTT
CASSPTGGSTDTQYF
>TRBV27|TRBD1|.|TRBJ2-7|13
TGTGCCAGCAGTGGACAGGGCCGGTACGAGCAGTACTTC
CASSGQGRYEQYF
>TRBV28|.|few|TRBJ1-3|12
TGTGCCAGCCATGAGGTCGGAAACACCATATATTTT
CASHEVGNTIYF